A single sample gave rise to the 15 T cell receptor beta chains below, sequenced in a study of vaccination and CD4 T cells after COVID-19. An Oncomine TCR Beta short-read assay was used to sequence the DNA from cultured CD4+ T cells. TCRdb called the PCR reads again in MiXCR, with one record for every CDR3 protein. The table includes 15,000 or so distinct CDR3 sequences, about 29% detected once. No antigen is known for these receptors. The treatment here: approximately nine-day PBMC culture with coronavirus spike peptide pools or control peptides (ViraFEST assay). The sample consisted of cultured CD4+ T cells from blood. The receptors were gathered from a human donor with COVID-19.

This clonotype was seen more than once but under ten times. This sequence joins TRBV12-3 or TRBV12-4 and TRBJ1-1, with D tentatively TRBD1 (5 bases). V lost 6 bases, J lost 1 base, and 12 bases lay in between. This CDR3 spans 14 amino acids. The CDR3, as DNA: TGTGCCAGCAGCCCCTCCGACAGGAACACTGAAGCTTTCTTT. Protein: CASSPSDRNTEAFF.

V gene TRBV19 combines with J gene TRBJ2-2; D remains unclear. The CDR3 has 15 amino acids. Germline CDR1 LNHDA, CDR2 SQIVND (reference sequence). V shed 3 bases and J shed 2 bases, with 10 bases lying between them. The CDR3 here is CASSILFQNTGELFF. CDR3 nucleotides: TGTGCCAGTAGTATCCTCTTCCAAAACACCGGGGAGCTGTTTTTT.

This chain uses TRBV18 with TRBJ2-1; 7 bases match TRBD1. The CDR3 contains 14 residues. V lost 6 bases, J lost 1 base, and 3 bases stayed unmatched. Germline V gene lookup returns CDR1 KGHSH and CDR2 LQKENI. CDR3 sequence reads: CASSEDRSYNEQFF. CDR3 bases: TGTGCCAGCTCCGAGGACAGGTCCTACAATGAGCAGTTCTTC.

This clonotype was recorded a few times. The chain recombines TRBV6-5 with TRBJ1-6; the D is unclear. This CDR3 contains 14 residues. Trimming shortened V by 2 bases and J by 7 bases, and 9 bases separated the two germline ends. CDR1 is MNHEY and CDR2 is SVGAGI in the germline V gene. CDR3 sequence (DNA): TGTGCCAGCAGTTACCGGGCGAAGAATTCACCCCTCCACTTT. This translates into CASSYRAKNSPLHF.

The chain joins TRBV20-1 to TRBJ2-7; no clear D gene. Deletions cut 3 bases from V and 3 bases from J, with 15 bases between. Germline V gene sequence: CDR1 DFQATT, CDR2 SNEGSKA (reference sequence). The CDR3 covers 14 residues. The CDR3 bases are TGCAGTGCTAGGAATCCTACCTTAAACTACGAGCAGTACTTC. This translates into CSARNPTLNYEQYF.

A few counts support this clonotype. This rearrangement joins TRBV2 to TRBJ1-2; D not certain. The CDR3 has 14 amino acids. The V end lost 2 bases, the J end lost 3 bases, and 10 bases lay between the germline ends. Germline V gene data show CDR1 as SNHLY and CDR2 as FYNNEI. The CDR3 protein is CASSESSGYYGYTF. In DNA, the CDR3 is TGTGCCAGCAGTGAATCGAGCGGTTACTATGGCTACACCTTC.

The chain carries TRBV27 and TRBJ2-4, with TRBD1 matching over 7 bases. There are 14 residues in the CDR3. The germline V gene encodes CDR1 MNHEY and CDR2 SMNVEV (reference sequence). J lost 6 bases, V lost 6 bases, and 8 bases had no gene match. CDR3: CASRRGGEGNIQYF. Here the CDR3 DNA reads TGTGCCAGCAGGCGAGGGGGCGAGGGAAACATTCAGTACTTC.

The V gene is TRBV12-3 or TRBV12-4, the J gene TRBJ1-1; D is perhaps TRBD1 (6 bases). V shed 3 bases and J shed 5 bases, with 13 bases lying between them. The CDR3 contains 14 residues. DNA for the CDR3: TGTGCCAGCAGTTTTTCGGGAACAGGGACTGAAGCTTTCTTT. Translating gives CASSFSGTGTEAFF.

The chain combines TRBV27 with TRBJ2-3; a possible D gene is TRBD1 (5 bases). Per the germline V gene, CDR1 is MNHEY and CDR2 is SMNVEV (reference sequence). CDR3 size: 15 residues. V lost 7 bases, J lost 1 base, and 15 bases lay in between. The CDR3 sequence is CASKRQRRGTDTQYF. The DNA of the CDR3 is TGTGCCAGCAAGCGACAGAGGAGAGGCACAGATACGCAGTATTTT.

The rearrangement links TRBV20-1 to TRBJ2-5; 7 nucleotides line up with TRBD2. The CDR3 contains 12 residues. The ends lost 8 bases at V and 1 base at J; junction bases unmatched: 4. Germline CDR1 DFQATT, CDR2 SNEGSKA (reference sequence). The DNA of the CDR3 is TGCAGTCTCCCGGGGGGCCAAGAGACCCAGTACTTC. Protein sequence: CSLPGGQETQYF.

Only one count was recorded for this clonotype. The chain has TRBV21-1 and TRBJ1-1; the D call TRBD1 from the table was never checked on the DNA. TRBV21-1 is a pseudogene. The CDR3 extends over 15 amino acids. As DNA, the CDR3 is TGTGCCAGCAGGAGCCAAGACAGGGGAAACACTGAAGCTCTCTTT. Translation gives CASRSQDRGNTEALF.

This rearrangement joins TRBV30 to TRBJ1-4, with D perhaps TRBD1 (6 bases). This CDR3 is built from 13 residues. V was shortened by 7 bases and J by 5 bases, with 14 bases between the two germline ends. Germline V gene data show CDR1 as GTSNPN and CDR2 as SVGIG (reference sequence). The CDR3, as DNA: TGTGCCTCTATACAGGGCCCAAATGAAAAACTGTTTTTT. This codes for CASIQGPNEKLFF.

The table lists this clonotype with a few counts. The V call is TRBV6-1, the J call TRBJ2-7, with a weak D call TRBD1 (5 bases). Per the germline V gene, CDR1 is MNHNS and CDR2 is SASEGT. This CDR3 is 14 amino acids long. V was pared by 6 bases and J by 2 bases, with 14 bases between. CDR3 sequence (DNA): TGTGCCAGCAGCCCAAATAGGGGAACCTACGAGCAGTACTTC. As protein: CASSPNRGTYEQYF.

A few counts support this clonotype. The chain carries TRBV25-1 and TRBJ1-5, with unresolved D. Germline loops: CDR1 MGHDK, CDR2 SYGVNS. CDR3 length: 12 residues. Between the trimmed V and J ends, which lost 11 bases and 7 bases, there was a span of 15 bases. The CDR3 DNA reads TGTGCCTCCGGATCGGGAATCCAGCCCCAGCATTTT. Translating it yields CASGSGIQPQHF.

The genes are TRBV19 and TRBJ2-3; 10 positions agree with TRBD2. With 6 bases clipped from V and 4 bases from J, the junction kept 10 bases outside the gene matches. The CDR3 totals 16 residues. The germline V gene has CDR1 LNHDA and CDR2 SQIVND (reference sequence). The CDR3 nucleotides are TGTGCCAGTAGCCCGGGACTAGCGACCAACGCAGATACGCAGTATTTT. As protein: CASSPGLATNADTQYF.